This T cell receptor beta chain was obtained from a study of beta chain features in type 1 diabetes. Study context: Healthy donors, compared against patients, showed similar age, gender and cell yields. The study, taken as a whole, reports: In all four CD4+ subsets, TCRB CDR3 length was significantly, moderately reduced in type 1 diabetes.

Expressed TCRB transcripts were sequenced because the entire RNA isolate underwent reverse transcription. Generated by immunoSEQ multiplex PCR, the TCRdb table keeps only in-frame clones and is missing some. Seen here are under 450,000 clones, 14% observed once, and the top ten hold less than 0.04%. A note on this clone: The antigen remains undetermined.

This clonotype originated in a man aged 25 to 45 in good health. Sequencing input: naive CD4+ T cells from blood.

In DNA form, the CDR3 reads TGTGCCAGCAGCAATAGGGTCCAGAGCGGGGAGCTGTTTTTT. Translating it yields CASSNRVQSGELFF. The genes are TRBV6-5 and TRBJ2-2, with D unclear. Germline values: CDR1 MNHEY, CDR2 SVGAGI. This CDR3 region has 14 residues. The V gene lost 6 bases and the J gene lost 7 bases, with 15 bases spanning the gap.